This T cell receptor (beta chain) was profiled in a study of early T cells in non-severe SARS-CoV-2 infection. Findings of the study overall: Clonotype matching in VDJdb favored anti-spike CD8 responses and did not capture private and CD4 specificities.

The sample holds a few counts of this clonotype. The antigen is not known. TCRdb re-analysed the 5' RACE reads in MiXCR, keeping a single row per CDR3 protein. The sample has some 60,000 distinct CDR3 sequences; roughly a tenth are singletons. The CDR3 is 13 residues long. The V gene end was trimmed by 3 bases and the J gene end by 6 bases; junction bases not matched to a gene: 2. Germline V gene sequence: CDR1 SGHVS, CDR2 FNYEAQ. The chain employs TRBV7-6 and TRBJ2-1, with 7 bases lining up with TRBD2. The TCR comes from an adult who was a healthcare worker with PCR-confirmed SARS-CoV-2 infection or an uninfected control (not recorded which). Sequenced input: whole blood. CDR3 protein: CASSFRLANEQFF. Here the CDR3 DNA reads TGTGCCAGCAGCTTCAGACTAGCCAATGAGCAGTTCTTC.